The 17 T cell receptor beta chains given below trace back to one sample, sequenced in a study of OX40 agonist ivuxolimab in advanced cancers. Here immunoSEQ multiplex PCR was the method, and the copy in TCRdb shows in-frame clones only, minus some. The sample holds tens of thousands of clones, more than 85% seen once. Sequencing was performed on CD4+ or CD8+ T cells sorted from blood, taken in a trial of the OX40 agonist ivuxolimab. These receptors originate from an adult with an advanced solid tumor such as melanoma, head and neck, liver or kidney cancer.

The chain uses TRBV27 and TRBJ2-7; D is perhaps TRBD1 (6 bases). The CDR3 runs to 14 residues. Trimming cost V 5 bases and J 3 bases, with 14 bases left between them. CDR1 is MNHEY, CDR2 SMNVEV, per germline (reference sequence). This CDR3 is CASSGNGQSYEQYF. The CDR3 DNA sequence: TGTGCCAGCAGTGGTAACGGACAGAGCTACGAGCAGTACTTC.

V is TRBV7-3 and J is TRBJ2-2; D is perhaps TRBD1 (5 bases). Germline loops: CDR1 SGHTA, CDR2 FQGTGA. There are 14 residues in the CDR3. The V gene lost 5 bases and the J gene lost 5 bases, with 12 bases spanning the gap. CDR3 sequence: CASSPTPGTGELFF. The CDR3 DNA is TGTGCCAGCAGCCCCACCCCAGGGACCGGGGAGCTGTTTTTT.

This clone occurred once. The rearrangement links TRBV25-1 to TRBJ2-1, with D unresolved. Germline-derived CDR1 and CDR2 are MGHDK and SYGVNS. This CDR3 is built from 12 residues. Trimming stripped 4 bases from V and 15 bases from J, with 16 bases between. Here the CDR3 reads CASSGEVDGRFF. In DNA form, the CDR3 reads TGTGCCAGCAGTGGAGAGGTCGATGGACGGTTCTTC.

The chain has TRBV14 and TRBJ2-3; no clear D. With 4 bases removed from V and 2 bases from J, the gap between germline ends came to 10 bases. Per the germline V gene, CDR1 is SGHDN and CDR2 is FVKESK. This CDR3 region has 14 residues. DNA for the CDR3: TGTGCCAGCAGCCTAGAACTTTACACAGATACGCAGTATTTT. Its protein is CASSLELYTDTQYF.

This clone was seen only a few times. The chain employs TRBV28 and TRBJ1-1; D is possibly TRBD1 (6 bases). The CDR3 length is 16 residues. Looked up from germline, CDR1 is MDHEN and CDR2 is SYDVKM. Trimming removed 5 bases at V and 4 bases at J, with 20 bases between. The CDR3 loop is CASSPLRPGAITEAFF. As DNA, the CDR3 is TGTGCCAGCAGTCCCCTTAGGCCGGGGGCGATCACTGAAGCTTTCTTT.

J is TRBJ2-1 and V is TRBV4-3; the match to TRBD2 covers 9 bases. Per the germline V gene, CDR1 is LGHNA and CDR2 is YSLEER. Trimming removed 3 bases from V and 6 bases from J; junction bases left unmatched: 6. This CDR3 comprises 15 residues. This chain's CDR3 is CASSHGLAGANEQFF. The CDR3, as DNA: TGCGCCAGCAGCCACGGTTTAGCGGGGGCCAATGAGCAGTTCTTC.

V is TRBV4-2 and J is TRBJ1-5; perhaps TRBD1 as D (6 bases). V lost 3 bases and J lost 2, with 14 bases in between. This CDR3 region has 16 residues. In germline, CDR1 is LGHNA, CDR2 YNFKEQ. CDR3 bases: TGTGCCAGCAGCCAGGACGTCAACAGGGGCAATCAGCCCCAGCATTTT. This sequence encodes CASSQDVNRGNQPQHF.

This rearrangement joins TRBV2 to TRBJ2-3, with TRBD1 matching over 7 bases. The V and J ends lost 2 bases and 0 bases, in that order; junction bases with no gene match: 2. This CDR3 region has 15 residues. The germline gives CDR1 SNHLY, CDR2 FYNNEI. The CDR3 DNA is TGTGCCAGCAGTGAATCGACAGGGAGCACAGATACGCAGTATTTT. It translates to CASSESTGSTDTQYF.

There are a few counts of this clone. The chain is built from TRBV11-2 and TRBJ2-7; no firm D call. V was trimmed by 1 base and J by 7 bases, leaving 8 bases between them. Per the germline V gene, CDR1 is SGHAT and CDR2 is FQNNGV. The CDR3 has 12 residues. For the CDR3, the DNA is TGTGCCAGCAGCTTAGGTCAGAGGGAGCAGTACTTC. Translation gives CASSLGQREQYF.

The DNA of the CDR3 is TGTGCCAGCAGCACAACAGGGGACTCCTACGAGCAGTACTTC. It encodes CASSTTGDSYEQYF. V gene TRBV7-9 combines with J gene TRBJ2-7; 7 bases are shared with TRBD1. Trimming at V came to 5 bases and at J to 0 bases, leaving 4 bases not matched to a gene. Germline loops: CDR1 SEHNR, CDR2 FQNEAQ (reference sequence). The CDR3 is made up of 14 amino acids.

The chain is built from TRBV27 and TRBJ2-1; 11 positions agree with TRBD2. The CDR3 spans 16 residues. J gave up 8 bases and V 4 bases, and 10 bases lay outside the gene matches. Germline assignment: CDR1 MNHEY and CDR2 SMNVEV (reference sequence). The CDR3 is CASSSLLAGVGHEQFF. The CDR3 DNA is TGTGCCAGCAGTTCCCTACTAGCGGGAGTGGGCCATGAGCAGTTCTTC.

The V call is TRBV28, the J call TRBJ2-7; TRBD2 agrees at 12 bases. V was clipped by 5 bases and J by 3 bases; unmatched bases: 11. Germline loops: CDR1 MDHEN, CDR2 SYDVKM. This CDR3 region has 17 residues. The CDR3 DNA reads TGTGCCAGCAGTCAAACCCTAGCGGGAGGGCCTGACTACGAGCAGTACTTC. Its protein is CASSQTLAGGPDYEQYF.

This clone has just a few counts. The chain links TRBV7-9 to TRBJ2-7; D gene ambiguous. Germline CDR1 and CDR2: SEHNR and FQNEAQ (reference sequence). Trimming left V 2 bases short and J 2 bases short, with 4 bases between. The CDR3 covers 12 residues. CDR3 nucleotide sequence: TGTGCCAGCAGCTTAAATCCCTACGAGCAGTACTTC. Translated, it gives CASSLNPYEQYF.

The chain employs TRBV5-1 and TRBJ2-3, with 7 nucleotides matching TRBD1. There are 15 residues in the CDR3. Germline CDR1 is SGHRS and CDR2 is YFSETQ. Unmatched junction bases numbered 8, after V lost 4 bases and J lost 3 bases. The CDR3 DNA is TGCGCCAGCAGCCCCGCAGGGGGAGTGACAGATACGCAGTATTTT. Translating it yields CASSPAGGVTDTQYF.

This rearrangement joins TRBV9 to TRBJ1-1; a possible D gene is TRBD1 (5 bases). CDR3 length equals 14 residues. CDR1 SGDLS and CDR2 YYNGEE come from the germline V gene. Trimming took off 1 base at V and 4 bases at J, with 11 bases between the two ends. CDR3 coding DNA: TGTGCCAGCAGCGTATCAGGGTTCGGCACTGAAGCTTTCTTT. Protein: CASSVSGFGTEAFF.

In regard to this clone: With a much larger clone just one base away, this may be a read error. The sample contains more than one DNA sequence encoding this CDR3. CDR3 in amino acids: CAISEGSGYEQYF. The CDR3, as DNA: TGTGCCATCAGTGAAGGTAGCGGTTATGAGCAGTACTTC. V is TRBV10-3 and J is TRBJ2-7, with D perhaps matching TRBD2 (6 bases). The V and J ends lost 3 bases and 7 bases respectively, with 13 bases between them. This CDR3 is built from 13 residues. The germline CDR1 and CDR2 sequences are ENHRY and SYGVKD.

The chain combines TRBV10-3 with TRBJ2-7; 8 bases are a match to TRBD2. J was trimmed by 6 bases and V by 3 bases; bases with no gene match: 10. The CDR3 is 15 residues long. Germline-derived CDR1 and CDR2 are ENHRY and SYGVKD. CDR3 residues: CAISEISGEVIEQYF. In nucleotides, the CDR3 is TGTGCCATCAGTGAAATTAGCGGGGAGGTTATCGAGCAGTACTTC.